This TCR beta chain was retrieved from a study of blood T cell repertoires in COVID-19. TCRdb keeps only in-frame clones here, not all; method: immunoSEQ multiplex PCR. This sample yields roughly 450,000 clones, of which 80% to 95% are seen a single time; about 0.6% belongs to the top ten. This study enrolled people aged about 18 to 100 from approximately 25 US geographic areas. Germline V gene lookup returns CDR1 LNHNV and CDR2 YYDKDF (reference sequence). The CDR3 runs 16 residues. Trimming at V came to 2 bases and at J to 8 bases, leaving 11 bases not matched to a gene. Material for sequencing was PBMCs or T cells enriched from blood (not recorded which). V and J are TRBV15 and TRBJ1-2; TRBD1 agrees at 10 bases. This receptor was obtained from a man aged 18 to 29 who had recovered from COVID-19. DNA for the CDR3: TGTGCCACCAGCAGACTCCCTATGGGACAGGGGAACGGCTACACCTTC. It specifies CATSRLPMGQGNGYTF.